This T cell receptor beta chain was profiled in a study of T cells in tuberculosis. About the research overall: T cells were selected with CD1B tetramers loaded with glucose monomycolate. Study-wide results and limits: The TCR-beta difference was not significant; alpha differences partly reflected length.

Unsorted cryopreserved PBMC were sequenced, averaging around 100,000 T cells per clinical donor. To note about this clone: Antigen: not known.

Data came from immunoSEQ multiplex PCR; TCRdb stores just in-frame clones and leaves some out. The sample has about 31,000 clones, around 97% seen once. Germline CDR1 and CDR2: MDHEN and SYDVKM. This CDR3 has 11 amino acids. Trimming shortened V by 3 bases and J by 6 bases, and 6 bases separated the two germline ends. The V call is TRBV28, the J call TRBJ2-7; no clear D. The sample consisted of PBMCs. The sequence derives from a donor aged 10-29 years with latent tuberculosis or without tuberculosis infection. CDR3 sequence reads: CASSFPGEQYF. CDR3 nucleotides: TGTGCCAGCAGTTTCCCGGGCGAGCAGTACTTC. Full variable domain (remainder filled in from reference TRBV28 and TRBJ2-7): DVKVTQSSRYLVKRTGEKVFLECVQDMDHENMFWYRQDPGLGLRLIYFSYDVKMKEKGDIPEGYSVSREKKERFSLILESASTNQTSMYLCASSFPGEQYFGPGTRLTVT.